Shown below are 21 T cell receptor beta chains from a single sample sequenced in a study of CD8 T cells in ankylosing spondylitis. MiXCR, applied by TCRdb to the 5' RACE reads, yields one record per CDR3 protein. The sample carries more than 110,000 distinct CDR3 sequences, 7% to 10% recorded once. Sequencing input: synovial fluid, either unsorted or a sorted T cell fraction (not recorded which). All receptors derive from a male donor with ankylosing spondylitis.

CDR3 bases: TGTGCCAGCTCAACCCGACAGGGGGGTAATCAGCCCCAGCATTTT. Encoded protein: CASSTRQGGNQPQHF. This sequence joins TRBV18 and TRBJ1-5; 9 positions agree with TRBD1. CDR3 size: 15 residues. Losses at the gene ends were 5 bases for V and 4 bases for J; bases not matched to a gene: 6. Germline CDR1 and CDR2: KGHSH and LQKENI.

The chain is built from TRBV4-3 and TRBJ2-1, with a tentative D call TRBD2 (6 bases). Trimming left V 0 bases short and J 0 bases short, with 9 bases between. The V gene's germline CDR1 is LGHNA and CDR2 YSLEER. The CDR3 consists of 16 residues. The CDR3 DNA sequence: TGCGCCAGCAGCCAAGAGGGGAGGCCCTCCTACAATGAGCAGTTCTTC. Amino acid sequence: CASSQEGRPSYNEQFF.

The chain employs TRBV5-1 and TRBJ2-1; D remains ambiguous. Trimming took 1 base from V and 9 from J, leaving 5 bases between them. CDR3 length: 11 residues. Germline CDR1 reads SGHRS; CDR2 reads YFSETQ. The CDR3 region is CASSLFSEQFF. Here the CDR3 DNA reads TGCGCCAGCAGCTTGTTCTCTGAGCAGTTCTTC. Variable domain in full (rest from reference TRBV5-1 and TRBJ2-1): KAGVTQTPRYLIKTRGQQVTLSCSPISGHRSVSWYQQTPGQGLQFLFEYFSETQRNKGNFPGRFSGRQFSNSRSEMNVSTLELGDSALYLCASSLFSEQFFGPGTRLTVL.

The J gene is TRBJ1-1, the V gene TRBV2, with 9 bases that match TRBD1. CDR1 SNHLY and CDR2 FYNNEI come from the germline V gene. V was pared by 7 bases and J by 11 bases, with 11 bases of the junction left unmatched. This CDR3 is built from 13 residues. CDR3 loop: CASIGGTGYEAFF. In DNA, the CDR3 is TGTGCCAGCATTGGAGGGACAGGGTATGAGGCTTTCTTT.

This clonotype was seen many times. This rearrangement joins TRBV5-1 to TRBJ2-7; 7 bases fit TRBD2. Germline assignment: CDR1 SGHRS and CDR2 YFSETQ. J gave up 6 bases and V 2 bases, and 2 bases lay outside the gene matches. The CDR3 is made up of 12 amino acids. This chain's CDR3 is CASSLAGSEQYF. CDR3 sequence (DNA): TGCGCCAGCAGCTTAGCGGGGTCCGAGCAGTACTTC.

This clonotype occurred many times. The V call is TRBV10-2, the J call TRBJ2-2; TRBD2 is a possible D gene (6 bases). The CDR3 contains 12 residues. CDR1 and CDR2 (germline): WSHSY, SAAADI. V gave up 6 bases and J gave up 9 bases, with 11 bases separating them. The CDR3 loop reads CASSLREWELFF. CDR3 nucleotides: TGCGCCAGCAGCCTCCGGGAGTGGGAGCTGTTTTTT.

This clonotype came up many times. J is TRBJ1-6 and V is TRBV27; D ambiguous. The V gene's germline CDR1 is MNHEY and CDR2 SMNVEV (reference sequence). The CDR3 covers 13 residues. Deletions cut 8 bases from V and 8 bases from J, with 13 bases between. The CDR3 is CASGRVRDSPLHF. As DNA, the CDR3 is TGTGCCAGCGGACGGGTGAGAGATTCACCCCTCCACTTT.

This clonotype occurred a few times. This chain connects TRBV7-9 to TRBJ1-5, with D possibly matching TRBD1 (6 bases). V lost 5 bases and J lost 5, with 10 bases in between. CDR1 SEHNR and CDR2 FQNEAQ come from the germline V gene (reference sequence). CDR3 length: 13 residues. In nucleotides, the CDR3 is TGTGCCAGCAGCAAACAGGGAGATCAGCCCCAGCATTTT. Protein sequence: CASSKQGDQPQHF.

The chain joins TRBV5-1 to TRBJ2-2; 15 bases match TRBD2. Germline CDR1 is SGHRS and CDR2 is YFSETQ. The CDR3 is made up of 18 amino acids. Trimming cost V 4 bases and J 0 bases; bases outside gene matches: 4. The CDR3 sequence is CASSLRTSGGANTGELFF. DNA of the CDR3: TGCGCCAGCAGCCTCCGGACTAGCGGGGGGGCGAACACCGGGGAGCTGTTTTTT.

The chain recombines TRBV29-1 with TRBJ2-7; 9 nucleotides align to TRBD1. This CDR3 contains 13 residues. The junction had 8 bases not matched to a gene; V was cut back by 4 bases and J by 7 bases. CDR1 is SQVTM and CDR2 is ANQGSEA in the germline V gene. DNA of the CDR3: TGCAGCGTTGTGACAGGGGGGTTTGGAGAGCAGTACTTC. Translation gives CSVVTGGFGEQYF.

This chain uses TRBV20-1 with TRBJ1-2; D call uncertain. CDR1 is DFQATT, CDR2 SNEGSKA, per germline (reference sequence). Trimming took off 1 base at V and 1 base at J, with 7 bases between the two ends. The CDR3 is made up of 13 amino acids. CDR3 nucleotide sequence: TGCAGTGCTAGAGTATACGGTAACTATGGCTACACCTTC. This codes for CSARVYGNYGYTF.

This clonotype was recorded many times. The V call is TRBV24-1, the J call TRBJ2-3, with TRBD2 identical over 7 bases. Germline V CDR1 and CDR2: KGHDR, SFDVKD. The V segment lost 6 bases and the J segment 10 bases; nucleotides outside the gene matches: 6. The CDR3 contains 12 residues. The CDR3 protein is CATSTLAESQYF. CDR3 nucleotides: TGTGCCACCAGTACCCTAGCGGAATCGCAGTATTTT.

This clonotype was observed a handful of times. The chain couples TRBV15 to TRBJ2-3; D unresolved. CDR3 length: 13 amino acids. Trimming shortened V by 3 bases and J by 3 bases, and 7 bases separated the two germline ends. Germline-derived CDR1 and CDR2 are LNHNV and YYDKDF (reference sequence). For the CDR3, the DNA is TGTGCCACCAGCAGGAAAGGAACAGATACGCAGTATTTT. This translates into CATSRKGTDTQYF.

CDR3 protein: CASSPWTGAASGYTF. Written as DNA, the CDR3 is TGTGCCAGCAGTCCCTGGACAGGGGCCGCCTCTGGCTACACCTTC. V usage is TRBV6-1 and J usage is TRBJ1-2; TRBD1 agrees at 9 bases. With V trimmed by 5 bases and J by 7 bases, 11 bases remained unmatched. CDR1 and CDR2 from the germline V gene are MNHNS and SASEGT. The CDR3 is 15 residues long.

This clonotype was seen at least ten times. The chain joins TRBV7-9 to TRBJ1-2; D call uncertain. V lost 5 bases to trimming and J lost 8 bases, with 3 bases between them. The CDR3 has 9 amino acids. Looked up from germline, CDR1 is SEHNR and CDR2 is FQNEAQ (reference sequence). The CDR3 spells CASSPGYTF. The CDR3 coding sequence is TGTGCCAGCAGCCCAGGCTACACCTTC.

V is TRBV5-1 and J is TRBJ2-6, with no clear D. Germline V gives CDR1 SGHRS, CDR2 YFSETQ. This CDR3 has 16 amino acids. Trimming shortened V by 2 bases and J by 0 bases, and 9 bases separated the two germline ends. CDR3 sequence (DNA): TGCGCCAGCAGCTTTCGATTGGACTCTGGGGCCAACGTCCTGACTTTC. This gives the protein CASSFRLDSGANVLTF.

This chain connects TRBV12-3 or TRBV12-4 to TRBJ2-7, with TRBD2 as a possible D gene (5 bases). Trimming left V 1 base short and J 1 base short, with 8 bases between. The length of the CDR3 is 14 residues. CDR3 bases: TGTGCCAGCAGTTTAGGGCGGGCATCCTACGAGCAGTACTTC. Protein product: CASSLGRASYEQYF.

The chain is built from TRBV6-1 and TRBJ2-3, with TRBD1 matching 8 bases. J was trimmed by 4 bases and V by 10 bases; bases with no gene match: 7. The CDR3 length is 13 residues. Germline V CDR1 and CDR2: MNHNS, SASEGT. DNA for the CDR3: TGTGCCACCGACAGGGGTAATGCAGATACGCAGTATTTT. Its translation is CATDRGNADTQYF.

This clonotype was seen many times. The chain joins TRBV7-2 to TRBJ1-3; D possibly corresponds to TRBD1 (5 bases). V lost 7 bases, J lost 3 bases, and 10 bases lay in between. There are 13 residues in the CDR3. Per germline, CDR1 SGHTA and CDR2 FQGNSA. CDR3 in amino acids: CASNGQYGNTIYF. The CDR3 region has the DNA TGTGCCAGCAACGGACAATATGGAAACACCATATATTTT.

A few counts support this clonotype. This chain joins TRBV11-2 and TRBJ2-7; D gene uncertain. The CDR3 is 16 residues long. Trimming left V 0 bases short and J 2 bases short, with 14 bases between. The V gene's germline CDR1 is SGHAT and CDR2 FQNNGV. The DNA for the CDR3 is TGTGCCAGCAGCTTAGATAGGGTGACGTACCCCTACGAGCAGTACTTC. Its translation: CASSLDRVTYPYEQYF.

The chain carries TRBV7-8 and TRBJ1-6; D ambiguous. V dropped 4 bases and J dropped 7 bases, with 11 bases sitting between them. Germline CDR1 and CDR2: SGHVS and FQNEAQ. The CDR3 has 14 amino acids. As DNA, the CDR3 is TGTGCCAGCAGCTCCCGCCCGAGGAATTCACCCCTCCACTTT. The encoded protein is CASSSRPRNSPLHF. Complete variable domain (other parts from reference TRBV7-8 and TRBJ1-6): GAGVSQSPRYKVAKRGQDVALRCDPISGHVSLFWYQQALGQGPEFLTYFQNEAQLDKSGLPSDRFFAERPEGSVSTLKIQRTQQEDSAVYLCASSSRPRNSPLHFGNGTRLTVT.